What follows describes a single TCR beta chain. The target antigen is unknown. This entry is derived from a study of cytomegalovirus exposure and HLA in healthy donors. Produced via immunoSEQ multiplex PCR; TCRdb's table is partial and in-frame only. Among under 100,000 clones listed, 85% to 95% were seen once. Study observations and caveats: Most sequenced TCRs were rare (though some public TCRs occurred in many donors). The CMV antigen specificity of three CMV-associated chains was confirmed through in vitro analysis. Accounts indicate the classifier identified cytomegalovirus status with strong specificity and sensitivity. Subsequent analysis revealed that first-cohort TCR clusters tended to co-occur in the 130 or so validation repertoires.

The CDR3 has 15 amino acids. Trimming pared 0 bases from V and 1 base from J, leaving 8 bases between. Germline loops: CDR1 MNHEY, CDR2 SVGAGI. The chain uses TRBV6-5 and TRBJ2-3, with D unclear. The TCR was taken from a woman younger than 30 in good health and CMV-seronegative. The sequencing sample was made of PBMCs. Here the CDR3 DNA reads TGTGCCAGCAGTTACTCGGCAGTTGGCACAGATACGCAGTATTTT. This codes for CASSYSAVGTDTQYF.